Following are 24 T cell receptor beta chains from one sample sequenced in a study of immune heterogeneity within non-small cell lung tumors. Multiplex PCR employing 32 V and 13 J primers generated amplicons of the TCR beta CDR3. From the multiplex PCR reads, TCRdb called clonotypes with MiXCR, one entry per CDR3 protein. This table holds around 30,000 distinct CDR3 sequences, more than 25% found once. Bulk tumor genomic DNA served as template, at 600 ng per sample. Surgeons took several biopsies per primary tumor, spaced far apart, during surgery. Newly diagnosed with untreated non-small cell lung cancer, the patients underwent curative surgery. Sequenced material: lung tumor tissue. Receptors were obtained from a man aged 35-49 years with non-small cell lung cancer.

On this clonotype: At one of its ends the junction is not consistent with the germline gene, which may arise from a read error. V and J are TRBV6-4 and TRBJ2-1, with TRBD1 matching 10 bases. In germline, CDR1 is MRHNA, CDR2 SNTAGT. This CDR3 has 16 residues. DNA for the CDR3: TGTGCCAGCAGTCGAGGACGACAGGGGGCTCGCAATGAGAAGTTCTTC. Protein product: CASSRGRQGARNEKFF.

CDR3 sequence (DNA): TGTGCCAGCAGTGAAATGGGGGGTTCCACAGATACGCAGTATTTT. This encodes CASSEMGGSTDTQYF. The chain uses TRBV25-1 and TRBJ2-3, with D perhaps TRBD2 (6 bases). Germline CDR1 is MGHDK and CDR2 is SYGVNS. Trimming took off 2 bases at V and 2 bases at J, with 11 bases between the two ends. The CDR3 is 15 amino acids.

On this clonotype itself: One end of the junction is discordant with germline, which a read error may explain. The rearrangement uses TRBV27 and TRBJ1-4; D is undetermined. The CDR3 contains 14 residues. CDR1 and CDR2 from the germline V gene are MNHEY and SMNVEV (reference sequence). The CDR3 loop is CASFDRFTNEKLLF. CDR3 nucleotides: TGTGCCAGTTTTGACCGGTTTACTAATGAAAAACTGCTTTTT.

The chain employs TRBV6-1 and TRBJ2-6, with D unclear. The V end lost 1 base, the J end lost 4 bases, and 11 bases lay between the germline ends. Per the germline V gene, CDR1 is MNHNS and CDR2 is SASEGT. This CDR3 is built from 16 residues. The CDR3 is CASSEGPFLGANVLTF. The CDR3 DNA is TGTGCCAGCAGTGAAGGACCGTTCTTGGGGGCCAACGTCCTGACTTTC.

Ten or more counts support this clonotype. The chain joins TRBV19 to TRBJ1-6; D is possibly TRBD1 (5 bases). The CDR3 totals 14 residues. Germline V gives CDR1 LNHDA, CDR2 SQIVND (reference sequence). Trimming pared 8 bases from V and 11 bases from J, leaving 19 bases between. CDR3 in DNA: TGTGCCAGTGCACCCGCCGGGGGAAGGACACCCCTCCACTTT. Translation: CASAPAGGRTPLHF.

This clonotype was counted only a few times. The chain carries TRBV30 and TRBJ2-4, with 7 bases aligning to TRBD2. The V gene's germline CDR1 is GTSNPN and CDR2 SVGIG (reference sequence). The CDR3 is 15 amino acids. After removal of 5 bases from V and 6 bases from J, the junction contained 13 bases not matched to a gene. The CDR3 loop reads CAWSLGEGPGNIQYF. Written as DNA, the CDR3 is TGTGCCTGGTCATTGGGGGAGGGGCCGGGAAACATTCAGTACTTC.

The chain employs TRBV9 and TRBJ1-1; D is uncertain. The CDR3 covers 14 residues. From germline, CDR1 is SGDLS and CDR2 YYNGEE. Trimming shortened V by 1 base and J by 1 base, and 8 bases separated the two germline ends. CDR3 loop: CASSVNSGNTEAFF. In DNA, the CDR3 is TGTGCCAGCAGCGTAAATTCAGGGAACACTGAAGCTTTCTTT.

This clonotype was seen ten or more times. The V and J genes are TRBV7-9 and TRBJ2-7; D is uncertain. Germline CDR1 reads SEHNR; CDR2 reads FQNEAQ (reference sequence). Between the trimmed V and J ends, which lost 5 bases and 3 bases, there was a span of 20 bases. The CDR3 consists of 16 residues. CDR3 DNA: TGTGCCAGCAGCCCCTGGGAAGGACGATCCATCTACGAGCAGTACTTC. The encoded protein is CASSPWEGRSIYEQYF.

The rearrangement links TRBV20-1 to TRBJ2-7, with 7 bases lining up with TRBD2. Germline-derived CDR1 and CDR2 are DFQATT and SNEGSKA (reference sequence). The CDR3 is made up of 10 amino acids. J was trimmed by 11 bases and V by 3 bases; bases with no gene match: 4. In nucleotides, the CDR3 is TGCAGTGCTAGTGCGGGAGCGGAGTACTTC. Protein: CSASAGAEYF.

The table lists this clonotype with a few counts. The chain joins TRBV5-6 to TRBJ2-7; D is uncertain. This CDR3 has 12 amino acids. In germline, CDR1 is SGHDT, CDR2 YYEEEE. Trimming removed 2 bases at V and 5 bases at J, with 8 bases between. The CDR3: CASSLKGHEQYF. For the CDR3, the DNA is TGTGCCAGCAGCTTAAAGGGCCACGAGCAGTACTTC.

The rearrangement links TRBV11-3 to TRBJ2-5; 8 bases are shared with TRBD1. The CDR3 extends over 13 amino acids. Per the germline V gene, CDR1 is SGHNT and CDR2 is YENEEA. Trimming took 5 bases from V and 4 from J; bases not matched to a gene: 3. Here the CDR3 reads CASSPQGVETQYF. The CDR3, as DNA: TGTGCCAGCAGCCCACAGGGGGTAGAGACCCAGTACTTC.

A remark on this clonotype: This may be a read error, as it is one base from a much larger clone. This sequence joins TRBV19 and TRBJ2-3; a weak D match, TRBD2 (6 bases). The CDR3 totals 15 residues. With 7 bases removed from V and 2 bases from J, the gap between germline ends came to 16 bases. Germline lookup yields CDR1 LNHDA and CDR2 SQIVND (reference sequence). The CDR3, as DNA: TGTGCCAGTAAAGAACGTCGGGGGTCCACAGATACGCAGTATTTT. The encoded protein is CASKERRGSTDTQYF.

This clonotype was detected ten times or more. V and J are TRBV6-1 and TRBJ2-3; 8 nucleotides agree with TRBD2. CDR3 length: 17 amino acids. Germline V gives CDR1 MNHNS, CDR2 SASEGT. J was trimmed by 0 bases and V by 5 bases; bases with no gene match: 10. The CDR3 sequence is CASSPNLIAGSTDTQYF. The CDR3, as DNA: TGTGCCAGCAGTCCGAATTTGATAGCGGGAAGCACAGATACGCAGTATTTT.

This clonotype was found many times. CDR3 residues: CASLGTGRWGQPQHF. The CDR3 DNA is TGTGCCAGTCTGGGTACGGGGCGTTGGGGTCAGCCCCAGCATTTT. The J gene is TRBJ1-5, the V gene TRBV19; possibly TRBD1 for D (5 bases). There are 15 residues in the CDR3. From germline, CDR1 is LNHDA and CDR2 SQIVND (reference sequence). Trimming pared 8 bases from V and 6 bases from J, leaving 20 bases between. Full variable domain (rest looked up from reference TRBV19 and TRBJ1-5): DGGITQSPKYLFRKEGQNVTLSCEQNLNHDAMYWYRQDPGQGLRLIYYSQIVNDFQKGDIAEGYSVSREKKESFPLTVTSAQKNPTAFYLCASLGTGRWGQPQHFGDGTRLSIL.

This clonotype occurred once. This clone may be a read error of a much larger clone one base away. The rearrangement uses TRBV4-3 and TRBJ1-5, with 7 bases aligning to TRBD1. Trimming at V came to 4 bases and at J to 8 bases, leaving 11 bases not matched to a gene. The CDR3 is made up of 15 amino acids. Germline CDR1 and CDR2: LGHNA and YSLEER. The DNA for the CDR3 is TGCGCCAGCAGCCCTCACGGGAGGGGGCTTAAGCCCCAGCATTTT. It specifies CASSPHGRGLKPQHF.

The sample holds many counts of this clonotype. The chain links TRBV5-7 to TRBJ1-6; no clear D gene. TRBV5-7 belongs to the ORF category, with a function that is uncertain. There are 15 residues in the CDR3. Trimming took off 4 bases at V and 10 bases at J, with 18 bases between the two ends. The CDR3 nucleotides are TGTGCCAGCAGCCCCAGTCGGATTTCGGCGTCACCCCTCCACTTT. This gives the protein CASSPSRISASPLHF.

This clonotype was seen at least ten times. The chain has TRBV25-1 and TRBJ1-2; D is possibly TRBD1 (5 bases). This CDR3 contains 15 residues. In germline, CDR1 is MGHDK, CDR2 SYGVNS. The germline V and J ends were trimmed by 1 base and 4 bases, with 13 bases remaining between them. CDR3 protein: CASSEFGGGIYGYTF. For the CDR3, the DNA is TGTGCCAGCAGTGAATTCGGTGGGGGGATCTATGGCTACACCTTC.

This clonotype was seen more than once but under ten times. This chain connects TRBV25-1 to TRBJ1-4, with D unclear. The V end lost 3 bases, the J end lost 6 bases, and 11 bases lay between the germline ends. This CDR3 has 14 amino acids. Germline CDR1 reads MGHDK; CDR2 reads SYGVNS. The DNA for the CDR3 is TGTGCCAGCAGTGATCCCGACGTTGATGAAAAACTGTTTTTT. It codes for CASSDPDVDEKLFF.

This clonotype was picked up many times. This chain joins TRBV7-2 and TRBJ2-3, with D possibly TRBD1 on 5 matching bases. The germline V gene encodes CDR1 SGHTA and CDR2 FQGNSA. Trimming took off 4 bases at V and 5 bases at J, with 10 bases between the two ends. The CDR3 covers 13 residues. CDR3 sequence: CASSSTVRDTQYF. As DNA, the CDR3 is TGTGCCAGCAGCTCGACAGTAAGAGATACGCAGTATTTT. Full variable domain (rest looked up from reference TRBV7-2 and TRBJ2-3): GAGVSQSPSNKVTEKGKDVELRCDPISGHTALYWYRQSLGQGLEFLIYFQGNSAPDKSGLPSDRFSAERTGGSVSTLTIQRTQQEDSAVYLCASSSTVRDTQYFGPGTRLTVL.

As regards this clonotype: A much larger clone sits a single nucleotide away, making a read error possible. The chain is built from TRBV19 and TRBJ1-2; 7 bases map to TRBD1. Germline CDR1 reads LNHDA; CDR2 reads SQIVND (reference sequence). The CDR3 totals 14 residues. The CDR3 loop is CATSAQTGNYGYTF. The CDR3 region has the DNA TGTGCCACTAGTGCCCAGACAGGGAACTATGGCTACACCTTC.

The sample holds a few counts of this clonotype. V and J are TRBV7-6 and TRBJ1-6; 7 bases match TRBD1. CDR1 and CDR2 from the germline V gene are SGHVS and FNYEAQ. J lost 6 bases, V lost 2 bases, and 7 bases had no gene match. CDR3 length: 16 amino acids. DNA of the CDR3: TGTGCCAGCAGCTTATGGAAACAGGGGACTAATTCACCCCTCCACTTT. Encoded protein: CASSLWKQGTNSPLHF.

This clonotype has a handful of counts. The chain carries TRBV18 and TRBJ2-7, with D maybe TRBD2 (5 bases). The CDR3 length is 16 residues. V was cut by 5 bases and J by 1 base, with 18 bases left in between. Germline V lookup: CDR1 KGHSH, CDR2 LQKENI. In DNA form, the CDR3 reads TGTGCCAGCTCATCCCCGACGGGAAGGGCTTCCTACGAGCAGTACTTC. It yields the protein CASSSPTGRASYEQYF.

Concerning this clonotype itself: A much larger clone differs by one base, so this may be a read error. V and J are TRBV6-5 and TRBJ1-5; 7 nucleotides match TRBD1. J lost 6 bases, V lost 4 bases, and 6 bases had no gene match. The V gene's germline CDR1 is MNHEY and CDR2 SVGAGI. The CDR3 totals 14 residues. CDR3 region: CASSSRQGCQPQHF. CDR3 nucleotides: TGTGCCAGCAGTTCCCGACAGGGATGTCAGCCCCAGCATTTT.

This chain joins TRBV12-3 or TRBV12-4 and TRBJ2-1, with 14 bases aligning to TRBD2. The V and J ends lost 3 bases and 9 bases, in that order; junction bases with no gene match: 13. This CDR3 region has 18 residues. The CDR3 sequence: CASSFGWAGLAGEGEQFF. In DNA, the CDR3 is TGTGCCAGCAGTTTTGGTTGGGCGGGACTAGCGGGAGAAGGTGAGCAGTTCTTC.